These T cell receptor beta chains were read from a single sample in a study of control samples from healthy donors and cancer patients. Here immunoSEQ multiplex PCR was the method, and the copy in TCRdb shows in-frame clones only, minus some. This sample has 150,000 to 200,000 clones, with around 96% found just once. Sequencing used blood. These receptors were obtained from a woman between 40 and 50 years old in good health. Each CDR3 is given with its conserved first and last residue. A D gene is named only where the DNA matches it firmly. Not all rows give a size; the values are once, few, many and, for expanded clones, a class.

J gene | clone size | V gene | D gene | CDR3 length | CDR3 protein | CDR3 DNA
TRBJ1-4 | . | TRBV5-1 | . | 15 | CASSLSGTPNEKLFF | TGCGCCAGCAGCCTATCCGGGACGCCGAATGAAAAACTGTTTTTT
TRBJ1-2 | once | TRBV29-1 | . | 13 | CSVEPETVYGYTF | TGCAGCGTTGAGCCGGAAACGGTCTATGGCTACACCTTC
TRBJ1-2 | . | TRBV6-4 | . | 15 | CASRQQVGAAEGYTF | TGTGCCAGCAGACAACAGGTCGGGGCAGCGGAAGGCTACACCTTC
TRBJ2-3 | . | TRBV4-3 | . | 15 | CASSPRLLGEDTQYF | TGCGCCAGCAGCCCTCGACTTTTGGGTGAAGATACGCAGTATTTT
TRBJ1-1 | . | TRBV27 | . | 13 | CASRIQLNTEAFF | TGTGCCAGCAGGATACAGCTGAACACTGAAGCTTTCTTT
TRBJ2-7 | . | TRBV4-2 | TRBD2 | 16 | CASSQTTSGVTYEQYF | TGTGCCAGCAGCCAGACAACTAGCGGGGTCACCTACGAGCAGTACTTC
TRBJ1-2 | . | TRBV6-5 | TRBD1 | 15 | CASSSGTAYNYGYTF | TGTGCCAGCAGTTCCGGGACAGCGTATAACTATGGCTACACCTTC
TRBJ2-3 | once | TRBV30 | TRBD2 | 15 | CAWSVLAGLKDTQYF | TGTGCCTGGAGTGTTTTAGCGGGACTCAAGGATACGCAGTATTTT
TRBJ1-2 | . | TRBV7-2 | . | 14 | CASTVRGGNYGYTF | TGTGCCAGCACCGTTAGAGGGGGAAACTATGGCTACACCTTC
TRBJ1-1 | once | TRBV29-1 | . | 14 | CSVDRGQKGTEAFF | TGCAGCGTTGATCGTGGACAAAAGGGCACTGAAGCTTTCTTT
TRBJ1-4 | once | TRBV4-3 | . | 15 | CASSQEGDRFEKLFF | TGCGCCAGCAGCCAAGAGGGGGATCGTTTTGAAAAACTGTTTTTT